This section outlines one T cell receptor (beta chain) sequence together with its context. CDR1 is SGDLS, CDR2 YYNGEE, per germline. This CDR3 spans 13 amino acids. V lost 5 bases and J lost 2; bases outside the gene matches: 3. The sample belongs to a study of blood T cell repertoires in COVID-19. Whole-study context: The United States, Italy and Spain were the sources of the acute and convalescent COVID-19 samples.

Profiling relied on immunoSEQ multiplex PCR, and the TCRdb table lists in-frame clones only, not all of them. The data show 250,000 to 300,000 clones, over 80% seen once. Sequencing input: peripheral blood. V and J are TRBV9 and TRBJ1-1, with TRBD1 identical over 7 bases. This TCR was recovered from a woman between 65 and 79 years old with COVID-19, enrolled during active disease. Written as DNA, the CDR3 is TGTGCCAGCAGTGGGACAGCTAACACTGAAGCTTTCTTT. Residues: CASSGTANTEAFF.